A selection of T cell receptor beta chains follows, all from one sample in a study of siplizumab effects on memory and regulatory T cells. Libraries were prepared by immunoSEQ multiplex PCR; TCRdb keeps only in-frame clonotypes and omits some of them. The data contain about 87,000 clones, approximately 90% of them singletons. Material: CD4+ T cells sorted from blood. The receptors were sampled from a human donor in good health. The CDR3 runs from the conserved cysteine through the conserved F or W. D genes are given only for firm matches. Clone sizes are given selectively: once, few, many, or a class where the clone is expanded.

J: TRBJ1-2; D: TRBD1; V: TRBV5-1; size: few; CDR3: CASSFLGTGNYGYTF; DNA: TGCGCCAGCAGCTTCCTGGGGACAGGAAACTATGGCTACACCTTC
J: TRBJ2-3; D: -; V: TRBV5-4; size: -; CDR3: CASSLRGEDTQYF; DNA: TGTGCCAGCAGCTTGAGGGGGGAGGATACGCAGTATTTT
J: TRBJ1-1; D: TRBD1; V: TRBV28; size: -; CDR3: CASSLLTGTGRETEAFF; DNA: TGTGCCAGCAGCTTGCTTACCGGGACAGGGAGGGAGACTGAAGCTTTCTTT
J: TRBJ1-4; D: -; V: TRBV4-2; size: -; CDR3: CASSQVHNEKLFF; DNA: TGTGCCAGCAGCCAAGTCCATAATGAAAAACTGTTTTTT
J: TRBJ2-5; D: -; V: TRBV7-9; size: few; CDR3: CASSGETQYF; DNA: TGTGCCAGCAGCGGAGAGACCCAGTACTTC
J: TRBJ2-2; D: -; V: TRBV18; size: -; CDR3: CASSPSRGDTGELFF; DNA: TGTGCCAGCTCACCGAGCAGGGGGGACACCGGGGAGCTGTTTTTT
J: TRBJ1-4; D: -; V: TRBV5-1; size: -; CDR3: CASSAWASGEGEKLFF; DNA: TGCGCCAGCAGCGCCTGGGCCTCAGGTGAAGGTGAAAAACTGTTTTTT
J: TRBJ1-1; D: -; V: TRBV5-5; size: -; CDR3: CASSLEAGIRTEAFF; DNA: TGTGCCAGCAGCTTGGAGGCGGGAATTCGGACTGAAGCTTTCTTT
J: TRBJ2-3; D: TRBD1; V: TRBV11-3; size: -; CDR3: CASSFTRSGTGAMGDTQYF; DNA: TGTGCCAGCAGCTTTACCCGGAGCGGGACAGGGGCGATGGGGGATACGCAGTATTTT
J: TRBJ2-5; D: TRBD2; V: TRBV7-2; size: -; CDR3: CASSLGGRADETQYF; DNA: TGTGCCAGCAGCTTAGGAGGGAGGGCCGATGAGACCCAGTACTTC
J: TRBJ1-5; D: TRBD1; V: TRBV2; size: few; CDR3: CASTRGGGQLSSNQPQHF; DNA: TGTGCCAGCACACGCGGGGGGGGACAGCTAAGTAGCAATCAGCCCCAGCATTTT
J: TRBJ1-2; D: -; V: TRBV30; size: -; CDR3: CAWSLTYGYTF; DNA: TGTGCCTGGAGTCTCACCTATGGCTACACCTTC
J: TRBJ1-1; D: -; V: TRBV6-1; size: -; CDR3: CASSHQKTAEAFF; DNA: TGTGCCAGCAGTCACCAGAAGACAGCCGAAGCTTTCTTT
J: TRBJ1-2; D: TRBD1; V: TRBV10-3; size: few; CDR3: CAITDDRGQSGYTF; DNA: TGTGCCATCACCGACGACAGGGGGCAAAGTGGCTACACCTTC
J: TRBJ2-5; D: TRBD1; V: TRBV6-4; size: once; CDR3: CASSDWRGDRVQETQYF; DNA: TGTGCCAGCAGTGACTGGAGAGGGGACAGGGTACAAGAGACCCAGTACTTC
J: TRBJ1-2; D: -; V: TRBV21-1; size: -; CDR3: CASSIPRDSYGYTF; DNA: TGTGCCAGCAGCATACCCCGTGACAGCTATGGCTACACCTTC
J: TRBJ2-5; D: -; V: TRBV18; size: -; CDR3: CASSPGGGETQYF; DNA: TGTGCCAGCTCACCGGGGGGAGGAGAGACCCAGTACTTC
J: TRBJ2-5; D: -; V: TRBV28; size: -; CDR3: CASQGLETQYF; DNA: TGTGCCAGTCAGGGTCTGGAGACCCAGTACTTC
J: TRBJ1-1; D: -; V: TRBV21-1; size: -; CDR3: CASSPEGDREECFATEAFF; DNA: TGTGCCAGCAGCCCAGAGGGGGACAGGGAAGAATGTTTTGCCACTGAAGCTTTCTTT
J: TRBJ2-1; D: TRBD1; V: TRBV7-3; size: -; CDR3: CASRTGTGVGEQFF; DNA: TGTGCCAGCAGAACAGGGACAGGGGTTGGTGAGCAGTTCTTC